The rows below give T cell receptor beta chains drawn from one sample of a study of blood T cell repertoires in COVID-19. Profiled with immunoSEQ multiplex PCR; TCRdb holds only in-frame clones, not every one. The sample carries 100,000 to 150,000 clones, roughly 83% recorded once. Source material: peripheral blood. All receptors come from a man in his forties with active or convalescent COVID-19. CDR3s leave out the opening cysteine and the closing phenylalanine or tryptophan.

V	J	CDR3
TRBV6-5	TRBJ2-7	ASSSLAGAYEQY
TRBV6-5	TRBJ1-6	ASSYNSLTTSPLH
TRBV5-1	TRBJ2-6	ASSTTGFGANVLT
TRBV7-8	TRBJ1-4	ASSLASAGLKKLF
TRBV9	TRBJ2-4	ASSVDLGIAQGDIQY
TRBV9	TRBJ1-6	ASSVEDRENSPLH
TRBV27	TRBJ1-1	ASSQGQGATGSTEAF
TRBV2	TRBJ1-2	ASSGDRDGYT
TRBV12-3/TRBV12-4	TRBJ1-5	ASSFSGNQPQH
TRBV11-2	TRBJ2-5	ASSGSGSETQY
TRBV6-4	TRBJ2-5	ASSEASGRTQY
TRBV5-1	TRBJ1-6	ASSSDREVYNSPLH
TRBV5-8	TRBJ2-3	ASSLIFRGTDTQY
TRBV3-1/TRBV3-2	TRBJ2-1	ASSQERGGLGNEQF
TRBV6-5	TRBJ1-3	ASNPAGGGTIY
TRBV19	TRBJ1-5	ATMELYSNQPQH
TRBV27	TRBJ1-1	ASSFSSGRTEAF
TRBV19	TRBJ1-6	ASSIQGSNSPLH
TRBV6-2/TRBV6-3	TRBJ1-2	ASSYIQVLNGYT
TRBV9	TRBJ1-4	ASSPGTGVPNEKLF
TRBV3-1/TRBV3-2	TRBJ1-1	ASSQGQGITEAF
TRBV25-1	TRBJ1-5	ASRGQLNQPQH
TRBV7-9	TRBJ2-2	ASSFTVNTGELF
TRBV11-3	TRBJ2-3	ASSALGEGPDTQY
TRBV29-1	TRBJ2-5	SVEIQGQETQY
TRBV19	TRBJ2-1	ASSIGREQF
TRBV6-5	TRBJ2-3	ASSYSSGGTTDTQY
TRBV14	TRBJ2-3	ASSQMAGTSTDTQY
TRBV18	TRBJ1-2	ASSALGTDYGYT
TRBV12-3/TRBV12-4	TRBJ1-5	ASSARSSQPQH
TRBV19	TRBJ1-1	ASSLTGNTEAF
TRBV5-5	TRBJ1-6	ASSRWTDNSPLH
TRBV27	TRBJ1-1	ASSLVGDSPIWAF
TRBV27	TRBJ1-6	ASSLSGQGGTYNSPLH
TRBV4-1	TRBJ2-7	ASSQGAPGYEQY
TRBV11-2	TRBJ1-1	ASSFPSLAMNTEAF
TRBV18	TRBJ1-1	ASSSGQLYTAF